The text below deals with one TCR beta chain. What it recognizes is unknown. A J-beta primer mix and a sample-barcoded 5' primer were used in a second PCR of about 7 to 12 cycles. Paired-end reads containing CDR3 totaled no fewer than 2.5 million for each sample. TCRdb reprocessed the 5' RACE reads via MiXCR and lists one record per CDR3 protein. Altogether about 1.1 million distinct CDR3 sequences are present, roughly two fifths being singletons, with the ten largest covering around 13%. The germline V and J ends were trimmed by 6 bases and 1 base, with 15 bases remaining between them. Germline CDR1 is MDHEN and CDR2 is SYDVKM. This CDR3 contains 15 residues. The sample comes from a study of blood T cells in healthy people across ages. Findings of the study overall: Aged donors had fewer naive CD4+ cells and lower diversity than long-lived donors. Researchers deemed the diversity estimates from one million T cells underestimates.

Sequenced material: blood. This sequence joins TRBV28 and TRBJ1-1, with D uncertain. The clonotype was recovered from a man aged 18 to 29 in good health. The CDR3 spells CASSLPGRKNTEAFF. The DNA of the CDR3 is TGTGCCAGCAGCCTCCCCGGCAGGAAGAACACTGAAGCTTTCTTT.